Presented here are 27 T cell receptor beta chains from one specimen sequenced in a study of cytomegalovirus exposure and HLA in healthy donors. In the PCR, 60 Vbeta and 13 Jbeta primers were used. Profiling relied on immunoSEQ multiplex PCR, and the TCRdb table lists in-frame clones only, not all of them. The sample contains roughly 95,000 clones, 70% to 85% of which appear only once. Sequenced input: PBMCs. Receptors were obtained from a man younger than 45 in good health and CMV-seropositive.

This chain links TRBV28 with TRBJ1-1; 8 bases fit TRBD1. The CDR3 spans 15 residues. Germline V CDR1 and CDR2: MDHEN, SYDVKM. The V and J ends lost 0 bases and 2 bases, in that order; junction bases with no gene match: 2. The CDR3 protein is CASSLWGQVNTEAFF. Here the CDR3 DNA reads TGTGCCAGCAGTTTATGGGGACAGGTAAACACTGAAGCTTTCTTT.

This clone was observed a handful of times. This chain uses TRBV7-6 with TRBJ1-2; D remains unclear. The CDR3 spans 14 residues. V dropped 5 bases and J dropped 2 bases, with 12 bases sitting between them. CDR1 and CDR2 from the germline V gene are SGHVS and FNYEAQ. CDR3 DNA: TGTGCCAGCAGCCCTGGACTGGGAAACTATGGCTACACCTTC. Protein sequence: CASSPGLGNYGYTF.

This clone is termed medium-sized. V gene TRBV4-3 combines with J gene TRBJ2-5; the D gene is possibly TRBD2 (6 bases). This CDR3 contains 14 residues. The germline V gene has CDR1 LGHNA and CDR2 YSLEER. Trimming took off 0 bases at V and 5 bases at J, with 10 bases between the two ends. The CDR3 DNA follows: TGCGCCAGCAGCCAAGATTCGGGGAGGGAGACCCAGTACTTC. This gives the protein CASSQDSGRETQYF.

The V and J genes are TRBV5-1 and TRBJ2-1; 11 bases line up with TRBD1. The CDR3 consists of 16 residues. Per the germline V gene, CDR1 is SGHRS and CDR2 is YFSETQ. V lost 0 bases and J lost 4; bases outside the gene matches: 3. In nucleotides, the CDR3 is TGCGCCAGCAGCTTGGGACGGGACAGGGGGTACAATGAGCAGTTCTTC. Encoded protein: CASSLGRDRGYNEQFF.

This clone was seen a handful of times. The chain has TRBV10-3 and TRBJ2-1; D possibly corresponds to TRBD2 (7 bases). There are 15 residues in the CDR3. V lost 4 bases and J lost 9, with 19 bases in between. Germline-derived CDR1 and CDR2 are ENHRY and SYGVKD. CDR3 in DNA: TGTGCCATCAGTGTGAAGGGGGAGGGCCGAGGTGAGCAGTTCTTC. Its protein product is CAISVKGEGRGEQFF.

This chain uses TRBV5-1 with TRBJ2-7, with a weak D call TRBD1 (5 bases). CDR1 is SGHRS and CDR2 is YFSETQ in the germline V gene. The CDR3 consists of 14 residues. V shed 6 bases and J shed 5 bases, with 18 bases lying between them. The CDR3 spells CASKRLQASDEQYF. CDR3 bases: TGCGCCAGCAAAAGATTACAGGCGAGTGACGAGCAGTACTTC.

The genes are TRBV28 and TRBJ2-1; D is perhaps TRBD2 (6 bases). The CDR3 is made up of 18 amino acids. The V end was cut by 0 bases, the J end by 0 bases, with 15 bases between. CDR1 and CDR2 (germline): MDHEN, SYDVKM. DNA of the CDR3: TGTGCCAGCAGTTTATGGAGGCGGGACCGAGACTCCTACAATGAGCAGTTCTTC. Translation gives CASSLWRRDRDSYNEQFF.

The chain recombines TRBV18 with TRBJ2-6, with 8 bases identical to TRBD1. The V and J ends lost 3 bases and 4 bases, in that order; junction bases with no gene match: 8. This CDR3 is 17 amino acids long. CDR1 KGHSH and CDR2 LQKENI come from the germline V gene. CDR3 coding DNA: TGTGCCAGCTCACCTGGGACAGGTCGAGCCGGGGCCAACGTCCTGACTTTC. This translates into CASSPGTGRAGANVLTF.

This clone came up once. This chain connects TRBV5-1 to TRBJ1-2, with a weak D call TRBD1 (5 bases). This CDR3 is built from 15 residues. Trimming cost V 0 bases and J 5 bases, with 14 bases left between them. Germline loops: CDR1 SGHRS, CDR2 YFSETQ. The CDR3 DNA reads as TGCGCCAGCAGCTTGGGCCAGGGAACCCTATATGGCTACACCTTC. This encodes CASSLGQGTLYGYTF. Using reference TRBV5-1 and TRBJ1-2 for the parts outside the CDR3, the full variable domain is KAGVTQTPRYLIKTRGQQVTLSCSPISGHRSVSWYQQTPGQGLQFLFEYFSETQRNKGNFPGRFSGRQFSNSRSEMNVSTLELGDSALYLCASSLGQGTLYGYTFGSGTRLTVV.

The chain is built from TRBV28 and TRBJ1-4, with D tentatively TRBD1 (6 bases). Trimming removed 4 bases at V and 9 bases at J, with 21 bases between. Looked up from germline, CDR1 is MDHEN and CDR2 is SYDVKM. CDR3 length: 16 amino acids. Written as DNA, the CDR3 is TGTGCCAGCAGTTCCCCTGCTGGGGGCGCAGGGCAAAAACTGTTTTTT. Protein product: CASSSPAGGAGQKLFF.

CDR3 sequence reads: CASSAGSWETQYF. The CDR3 DNA follows: TGTGCCAGCAGCGCCGGGAGTTGGGAGACCCAGTACTTC. This chain connects TRBV25-1 to TRBJ2-5; D is perhaps TRBD2 (6 bases). Trimming took off 6 bases at V and 5 bases at J, with 13 bases between the two ends. Looked up from germline, CDR1 is MGHDK and CDR2 is SYGVNS. This CDR3 is built from 13 residues.

The gene calls are TRBV7-2 and TRBJ2-7; the match to TRBD1 covers 7 bases. V gave up 5 bases and J gave up 0 bases; unmatched junction bases: 10. Germline loops: CDR1 SGHTA, CDR2 FQGNSA. The CDR3 is 16 residues long. CDR3 in DNA: TGTGCCAGCAGCCGTATCCCGGGACAGACCTCCTACGAGCAGTACTTC. This encodes CASSRIPGQTSYEQYF.

The V and J genes are TRBV6-1 and TRBJ2-7; 10 bases line up with TRBD2. The CDR3 has 15 residues. Looked up from germline, CDR1 is MNHNS and CDR2 is SASEGT. After removal of 2 bases from V and 6 bases from J, the junction contained 7 bases not matched to a gene. The CDR3 reads CASSEQLAGSSEQYV. The CDR3 DNA reads as TGTGCCAGCAGTGAACAACTAGCGGGGTCGAGCGAGCAGTACGTC.

There are a few counts of this clone. The CDR3 is CASGLAGTYEQYV. For the CDR3, the DNA is TGTGCTAGTGGTCTCGCGGGGACCTACGAGCAGTACGTC. The chain uses TRBV12-5 and TRBJ2-7; TRBD2 might be the D (6 bases). This CDR3 spans 13 amino acids. Germline loops: CDR1 LGHNT, CDR2 FRNRAP. V dropped 5 bases and J dropped 2 bases, with 10 bases sitting between them.

The CDR3 reads CASRRGQGAGNTGELFF. The DNA of the CDR3 is TGTGCCAGCAGGCGGGGACAGGGGGCTGGGAACACCGGGGAGCTGTTTTTT. This chain joins TRBV25-1 and TRBJ2-2, with TRBD1 matching 12 bases. Trimming removed 6 bases from V and 1 base from J; junction bases left unmatched: 6. Germline V gene data show CDR1 as MGHDK and CDR2 as SYGVNS. The CDR3 has 17 residues. Full variable domain (outside the CDR3, taken from reference TRBV25-1 and TRBJ2-2): EADIYQTPRYLVIGTGKKITLECSQTMGHDKMYWYQQDPGMELHLIHYSYGVNSTEKGDLSSESTVSRIRTEHFPLTLESARPSHTSQYLCASRRGQGAGNTGELFFGEGSRLTVL.

This clone has only one observation. The V and J genes are TRBV7-2 and TRBJ2-3; D is possibly TRBD2 (6 bases). With 5 bases removed from V and 8 bases from J, the gap between germline ends came to 29 bases. The CDR3 runs to 18 residues. Germline CDR1 is SGHTA and CDR2 is FQGNSA. This chain's CDR3 is CASSPNWPGRHVFITQYF. The CDR3, as DNA: TGTGCCAGCAGCCCCAATTGGCCAGGGAGGCATGTCTTTATTACGCAGTATTTT.

This clone occurred once. The chain links TRBV9 to TRBJ2-3; 8 bases align to TRBD2. Trimming cost V 0 bases and J 8 bases; bases outside gene matches: 5. This CDR3 spans 14 amino acids. CDR1 is SGDLS, CDR2 YYNGEE, per germline. CDR3 bases: TGTGCCAGCAGCGTAGCGAATAGCGGGACTACGCAGTATTTT. This gives the protein CASSVANSGTTQYF.

Turning to this clone: At one end the junction does not follow the germline gene, possibly because of a read error. The chain uses TRBV7-7 and TRBJ2-7; tentative D call: TRBD1 (6 bases). The germline CDR1 and CDR2 sequences are SSHAT and FNYEAQ (reference sequence). CDR3 length: 15 residues. CDR3 sequence (DNA): TGTGCTAGCAGCCCGGGACAAGGGCCTTCCTACGAGCAGTACTTC. Protein: CASSPGQGPSYEQYF. The full variable domain, in which reference TRBV7-7 and TRBJ2-7 provide the parts outside the CDR3, is GAGVSQSPRYKVTKRGQDVTLRCDPISSHATLYWYQQALGQGPEFLTYFNYEAQPDKSGLPSDRFSAERPEGSISTLTIQRTEQRDSAMYRCASSPGQGPSYEQYFGPGTRLTVT.

This sequence joins TRBV4-1 and TRBJ2-3, with TRBD2 matching over 12 bases. Germline CDR1 MGHRA, CDR2 YSYEKL. The CDR3 sequence is 16 residues long. After removal of 1 base from V and 7 bases from J, the junction contained 6 bases not matched to a gene. The DNA of the CDR3 is TGCGCCAGCAGCCAAGTTACTAGCGGGGGGCTGTATACGCAGTATTTT. Translation: CASSQVTSGGLYTQYF.

V and J are TRBV6-1 and TRBJ2-1; 9 nucleotides align to TRBD2. Germline-derived CDR1 and CDR2 are MNHNS and SASEGT. J was trimmed by 7 bases and V by 3 bases; bases with no gene match: 7. This CDR3 is 15 amino acids long. The chain's CDR3 is CASSEDAGGANEQFF. The CDR3 region has the DNA TGTGCCAGCAGTGAGGATGCGGGGGGGGCGAATGAGCAGTTCTTC.

This chain connects TRBV6-5 to TRBJ2-7; a possible D gene is TRBD2 (6 bases). Germline CDR1 and CDR2: MNHEY and SVGAGI. The V end lost 5 bases, the J end lost 0 bases, and 11 bases lay between the germline ends. The CDR3 runs to 14 residues. This chain's CDR3 is CASSRGLSSYEQYF. The CDR3 nucleotides read TGTGCCAGCAGTCGGGGACTCTCCTCCTACGAGCAGTACTTC.

The V and J genes are TRBV27 and TRBJ2-1; 11 bases map to TRBD2. The CDR3 totals 17 residues. Looked up from germline, CDR1 is MNHEY and CDR2 is SMNVEV (reference sequence). V dropped 6 bases and J dropped 2; count of bases not matched to a gene: 9. The CDR3 coding sequence is TGTGCCAGCAGCCAAGGGCTAGCGGGAGGAACCTACAATGAGCAGTTCTTC. This sequence encodes CASSQGLAGGTYNEQFF.

Only a few counts were recorded for this clone. The chain is built from TRBV4-2 and TRBJ1-5; no reliable D call. The CDR3 length is 16 residues. V lost 4 bases, J lost 2 bases, and 15 bases lay in between. Per the germline V gene, CDR1 is LGHNA and CDR2 is YNFKEQ. CDR3 DNA: TGTGCCAGCAGCCCCCAGGTCAACCTCGGCAATCAGCCCCAGCATTTT. The encoded protein is CASSPQVNLGNQPQHF.

This clone was counted between two and nine times. V is TRBV6-5 and J is TRBJ1-6; D gene unclear. Germline loops: CDR1 MNHEY, CDR2 SVGAGI. CDR3 length equals 15 residues. Trimming took 0 bases from V and 7 from J, leaving 10 bases between them. The CDR3 coding sequence is TGTGCCAGCAGTTACTCGCTTCACGAGAATTCACCCCTCCACTTT. Its protein is CASSYSLHENSPLHF.

The chain employs TRBV9 and TRBJ2-7; no definite D call. The V gene's germline CDR1 is SGDLS and CDR2 YYNGEE. V lost 0 bases to trimming and J lost 6 bases, with 10 bases between them. This CDR3 is 13 amino acids long. The CDR3 nucleotides read TGTGCCAGCAGCGTAGATGGTTCCAGCGAGCAGTACTTC. Its translation is CASSVDGSSEQYF.

This rearrangement joins TRBV30 to TRBJ2-3, with D possibly matching TRBD2 (5 bases). This CDR3 spans 13 amino acids. Germline CDR1 GTSNPN, CDR2 SVGIG (reference sequence). V gave up 0 bases and J gave up 7 bases, with 11 bases separating them. CDR3 sequence reads: CAWSVIGGHTQYF. The CDR3 DNA follows: TGTGCCTGGAGTGTAATTGGAGGACATACGCAGTATTTT.

V usage is TRBV5-1 and J usage is TRBJ2-4, with D possibly TRBD2 on 7 matching bases. Germline-derived CDR1 and CDR2 are SGHRS and YFSETQ. The CDR3 runs 17 residues. Trimming took 3 bases from V and 1 from J, leaving 17 bases between them. The CDR3 spells CASSSTLGGGAKNIQYF. The CDR3 bases are TGCGCCAGCAGCTCGACTTTAGGGGGGGGTGCCAAAAACATTCAGTACTTC.